The clone carrying this T cell receptor (beta chain) was observed at least ten times. The antigen remains unidentified. V lost 8 bases, J lost 5 bases, and 6 bases lay in between. Germline V gene data show CDR1 as MNHEY and CDR2 as SVGAGI. This CDR3 has 10 residues. The data are from a study of identical twins. TCRdb itself ran the 5' RACE reads through MiXCR, one entry per CDR3 protein. This sample carries more than 650,000 distinct CDR3 sequences, 5.5% to 7.5% of them seen once, and the ten largest clones take 1.5% to 2%. Overall study results and limits: A lower insertion count was a feature of abundant cord blood beta clonotypes, with no such feature in memory repertoires. Models predicted too little out-of-frame TCR alpha sharing in monozygotic twins. Sequences that were beta out-of-frame showed weaker excess twin sharing.

This receptor was obtained from a man aged 18 to 29 in good health. The chain couples TRBV6-5 to TRBJ2-5, with TRBD2 as a possible D gene (6 bases). The source material was naive T cells sorted from blood. CDR3 loop: CASGGETQYF. As DNA, the CDR3 is TGTGCCAGCGGGGGGGAGACCCAGTACTTC.